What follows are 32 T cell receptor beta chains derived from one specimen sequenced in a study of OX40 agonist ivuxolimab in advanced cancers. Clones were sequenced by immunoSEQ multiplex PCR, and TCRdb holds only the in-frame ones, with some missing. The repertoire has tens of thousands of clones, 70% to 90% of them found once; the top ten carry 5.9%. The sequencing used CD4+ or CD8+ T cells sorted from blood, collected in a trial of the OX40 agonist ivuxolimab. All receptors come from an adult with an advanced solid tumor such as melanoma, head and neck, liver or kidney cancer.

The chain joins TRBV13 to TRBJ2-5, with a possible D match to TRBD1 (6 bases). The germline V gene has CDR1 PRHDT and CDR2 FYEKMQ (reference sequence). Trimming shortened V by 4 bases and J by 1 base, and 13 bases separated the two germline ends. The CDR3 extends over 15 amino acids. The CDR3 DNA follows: TGTGCCAGCAGCTCGGGACAACAAGGCCAAGAGACCCAGTACTTC. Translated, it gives CASSSGQQGQETQYF.

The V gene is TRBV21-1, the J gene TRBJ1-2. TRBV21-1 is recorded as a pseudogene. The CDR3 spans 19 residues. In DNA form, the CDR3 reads TGTGCCAGCAGCAAAGCCCGGCACGGGCAGGAGGGTGTAGGCTATGGCTACACCTTC. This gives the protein CASSKARHGQEGVGYGYTF.

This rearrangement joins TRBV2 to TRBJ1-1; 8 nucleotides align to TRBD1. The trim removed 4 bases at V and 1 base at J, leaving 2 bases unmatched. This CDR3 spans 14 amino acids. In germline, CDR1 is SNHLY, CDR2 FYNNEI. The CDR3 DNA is TGTGCCAGCAGTGCAGGACAGGGGAACACTGAAGCTTTCTTT. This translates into CASSAGQGNTEAFF.

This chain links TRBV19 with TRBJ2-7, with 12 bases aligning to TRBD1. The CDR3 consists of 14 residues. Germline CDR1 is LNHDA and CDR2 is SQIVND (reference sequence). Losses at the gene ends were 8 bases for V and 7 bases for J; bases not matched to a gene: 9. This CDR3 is CASVPGQGAREQYF. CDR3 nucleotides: TGTGCCAGTGTTCCGGGACAGGGGGCGCGTGAGCAGTACTTC.

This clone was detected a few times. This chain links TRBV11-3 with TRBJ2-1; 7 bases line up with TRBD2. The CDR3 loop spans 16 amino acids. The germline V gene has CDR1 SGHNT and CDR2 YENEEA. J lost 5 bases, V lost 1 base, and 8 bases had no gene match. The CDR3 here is CASSLVASGFDNEQFF. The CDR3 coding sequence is TGTGCCAGCAGCTTAGTGGCTAGCGGCTTCGACAATGAGCAGTTCTTC.

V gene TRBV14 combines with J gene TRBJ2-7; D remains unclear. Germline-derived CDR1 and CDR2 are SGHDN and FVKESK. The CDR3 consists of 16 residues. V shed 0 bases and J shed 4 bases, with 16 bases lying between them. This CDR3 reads CASSQDRRLYLYEQYV. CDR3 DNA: TGTGCCAGCAGCCAAGATCGTCGACTTTATTTGTACGAGCAGTACGTC.

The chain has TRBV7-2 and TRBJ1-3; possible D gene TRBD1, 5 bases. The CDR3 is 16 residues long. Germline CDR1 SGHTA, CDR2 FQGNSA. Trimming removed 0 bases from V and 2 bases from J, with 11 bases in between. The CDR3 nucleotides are TGTGCCAGCAGCTTAGCTGCGTCGGGGCCTGGAAACACCATATATTTT. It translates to CASSLAASGPGNTIYF.

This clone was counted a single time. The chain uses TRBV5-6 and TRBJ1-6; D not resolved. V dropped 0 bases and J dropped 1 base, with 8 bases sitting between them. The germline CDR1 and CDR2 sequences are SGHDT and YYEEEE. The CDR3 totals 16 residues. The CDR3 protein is CASSLAGGSYNSPLHF. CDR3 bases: TGTGCCAGCAGCTTGGCGGGTGGATCCTATAATTCACCCCTCCACTTT.

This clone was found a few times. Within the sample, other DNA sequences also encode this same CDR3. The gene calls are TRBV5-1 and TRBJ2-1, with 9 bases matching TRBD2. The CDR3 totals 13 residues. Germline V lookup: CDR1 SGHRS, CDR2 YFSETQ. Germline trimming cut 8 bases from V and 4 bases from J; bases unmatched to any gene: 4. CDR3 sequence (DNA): TGCGCCAGTAGGACTAGCGAGTACAATGAGCAGTTCTTC. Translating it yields CASRTSEYNEQFF.

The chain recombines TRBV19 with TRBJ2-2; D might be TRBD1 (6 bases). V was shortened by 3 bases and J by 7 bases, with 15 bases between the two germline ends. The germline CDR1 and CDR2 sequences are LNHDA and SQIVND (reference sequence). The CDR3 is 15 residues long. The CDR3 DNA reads TGTGCCAGTAGTATCGGGACATTTTTTAGCGGGGAGCTGTTTTTT. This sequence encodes CASSIGTFFSGELFF.

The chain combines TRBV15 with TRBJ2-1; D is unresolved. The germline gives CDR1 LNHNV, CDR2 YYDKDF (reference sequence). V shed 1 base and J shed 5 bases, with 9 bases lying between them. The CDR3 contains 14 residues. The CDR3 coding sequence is TGTGCCACCAGCAGAGGGTTCAGAGACAATGAGCAGTTCTTC. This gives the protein CATSRGFRDNEQFF.

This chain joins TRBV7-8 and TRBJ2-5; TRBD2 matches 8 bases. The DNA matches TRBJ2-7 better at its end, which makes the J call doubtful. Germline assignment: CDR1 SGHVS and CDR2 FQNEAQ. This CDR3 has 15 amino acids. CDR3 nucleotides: TGTGCCAGCAGCTTATCTTACGGGAGGGGGTACGAGCAGTACTTC. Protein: CASSLSYGRGYEQYF.

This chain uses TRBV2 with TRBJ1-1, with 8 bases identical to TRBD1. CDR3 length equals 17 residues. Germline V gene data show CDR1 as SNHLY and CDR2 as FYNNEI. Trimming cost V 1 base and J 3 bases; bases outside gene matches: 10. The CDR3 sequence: CASSEDSRNRGDTEAFF. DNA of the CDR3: TGTGCCAGCAGTGAAGATTCGAGGAACAGGGGGGACACTGAAGCTTTCTTT.

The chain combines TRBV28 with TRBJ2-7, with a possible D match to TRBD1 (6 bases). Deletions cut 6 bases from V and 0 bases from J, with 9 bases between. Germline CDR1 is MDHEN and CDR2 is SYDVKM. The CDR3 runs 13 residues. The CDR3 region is CASRRGSSYEQYV. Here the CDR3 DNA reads TGTGCCAGCAGAAGGGGGAGCTCCTACGAGCAGTACGTC.

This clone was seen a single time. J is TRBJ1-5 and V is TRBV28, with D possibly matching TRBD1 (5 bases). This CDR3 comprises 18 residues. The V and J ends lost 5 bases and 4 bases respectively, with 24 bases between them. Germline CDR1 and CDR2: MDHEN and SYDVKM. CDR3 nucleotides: TGTGCCAGCAGTATGGCGGGGCTGGCCACCTTTCTGAATCAGCCCCAGCATTTT. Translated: CASSMAGLATFLNQPQHF. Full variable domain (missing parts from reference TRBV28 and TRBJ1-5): DVKVTQSSRYLVKRTGEKVFLECVQDMDHENMFWYRQDPGLGLRLIYFSYDVKMKEKGDIPEGYSVSREKKERFSLILESASTNQTSMYLCASSMAGLATFLNQPQHFGDGTRLSIL.

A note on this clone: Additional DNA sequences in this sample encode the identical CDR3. CDR3 coding DNA: TGTGCCAGCAGTTCCTCGGGGGGGCAGACCGAAGCTTTCTTT. This encodes CASSSSGGQTEAFF. The chain uses TRBV7-9 and TRBJ1-1; tentative D call: TRBD1 (6 bases). CDR3 length equals 14 residues. Germline lookup yields CDR1 SEHNR and CDR2 FQNEAQ (reference sequence). The V gene lost 6 bases and the J gene lost 8 bases, with 19 bases spanning the gap.

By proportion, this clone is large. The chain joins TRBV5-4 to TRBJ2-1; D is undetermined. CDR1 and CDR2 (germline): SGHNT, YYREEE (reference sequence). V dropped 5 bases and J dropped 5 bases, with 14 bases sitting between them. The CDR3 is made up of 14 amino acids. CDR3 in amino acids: CASSWPDLNNEQFF. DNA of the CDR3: TGTGCCAGCAGTTGGCCGGATCTTAACAATGAGCAGTTCTTC.

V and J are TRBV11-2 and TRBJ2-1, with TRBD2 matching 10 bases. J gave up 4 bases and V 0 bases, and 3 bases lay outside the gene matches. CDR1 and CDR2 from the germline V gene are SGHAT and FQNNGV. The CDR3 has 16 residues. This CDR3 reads CASSLEASGGYNEQFF. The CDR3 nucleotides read TGTGCCAGCAGCTTAGAAGCTAGCGGGGGTTACAATGAGCAGTTCTTC. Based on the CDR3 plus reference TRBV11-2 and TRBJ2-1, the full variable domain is EAGVAQSPRYKIIEKRQSVAFWCNPISGHATLYWYQQILGQGPKLLIQFQNNGVVDDSQLPKDRFSAERLKGVDSTLKIQPAKLEDSAVYLCASSLEASGGYNEQFFGPGTRLTVL.

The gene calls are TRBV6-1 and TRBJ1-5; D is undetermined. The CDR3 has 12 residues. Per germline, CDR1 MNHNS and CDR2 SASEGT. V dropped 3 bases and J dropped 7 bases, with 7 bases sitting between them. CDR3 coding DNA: TGTGCCAGCAGTGACGGGGAGCAGCCCCAGCATTTT. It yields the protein CASSDGEQPQHF.

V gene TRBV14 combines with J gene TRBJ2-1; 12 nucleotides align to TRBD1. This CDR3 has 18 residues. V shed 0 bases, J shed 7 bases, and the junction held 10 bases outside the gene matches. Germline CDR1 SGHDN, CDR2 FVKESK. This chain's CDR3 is CASSQDEGWDRGLNEQFF. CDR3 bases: TGTGCCAGCAGCCAAGATGAGGGATGGGACAGGGGGCTGAATGAGCAGTTCTTC.

CDR3 sequence: CASSPQQRGAGNTIYF. CDR3 nucleotides: TGTGCCAGCAGCCCCCAGCAGAGGGGCGCTGGAAACACCATATATTTT. The V gene is TRBV11-2, the J gene TRBJ1-3, with a weak D call TRBD1 (5 bases). The germline V gene has CDR1 SGHAT and CDR2 FQNNGV. The CDR3 length is 16 residues. V gave up 5 bases and J gave up 2 bases, with 16 bases separating them.

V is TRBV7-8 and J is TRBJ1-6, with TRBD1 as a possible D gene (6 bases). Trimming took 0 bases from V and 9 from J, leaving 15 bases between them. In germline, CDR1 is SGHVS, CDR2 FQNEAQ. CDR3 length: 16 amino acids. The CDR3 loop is CASSLAAGGPSSPLHF. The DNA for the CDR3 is TGTGCCAGCAGCTTAGCTGCCGGGGGCCCTAGTTCACCCCTCCACTTT.

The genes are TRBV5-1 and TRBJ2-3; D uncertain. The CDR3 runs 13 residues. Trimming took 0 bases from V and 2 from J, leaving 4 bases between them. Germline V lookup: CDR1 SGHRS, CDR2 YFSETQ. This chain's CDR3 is CASSLGDTDTQYF. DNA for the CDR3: TGCGCCAGCAGCTTGGGGGACACAGATACGCAGTATTTT.

The DNA for the CDR3 is TGTGCCTCCAGGGGGGCAAACCAGAACACTGAAGCTTTCTTT. Translated, it gives CASRGANQNTEAFF. The J gene is TRBJ1-1, the V gene TRBV6-5; 7 bases are shared with TRBD1. Germline assignment: CDR1 MNHEY and CDR2 SVGAGI. This CDR3 has 14 residues. V was pared by 11 bases and J by 1 base, with 10 bases of the junction left unmatched.

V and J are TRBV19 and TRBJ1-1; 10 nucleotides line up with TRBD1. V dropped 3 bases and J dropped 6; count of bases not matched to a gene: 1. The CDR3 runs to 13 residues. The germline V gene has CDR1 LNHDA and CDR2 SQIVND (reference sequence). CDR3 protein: CASSMDRGAEAFF. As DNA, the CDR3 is TGTGCCAGTAGTATGGACAGGGGGGCTGAAGCTTTCTTT.

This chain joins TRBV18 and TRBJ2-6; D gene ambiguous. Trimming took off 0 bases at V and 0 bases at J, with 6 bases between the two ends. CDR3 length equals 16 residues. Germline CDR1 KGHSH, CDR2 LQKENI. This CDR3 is CASSPPRSSGANVLTF. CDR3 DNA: TGTGCCAGCTCACCACCCCGGAGCTCTGGGGCCAACGTCCTGACTTTC.

In DNA, the CDR3 is TGTGCCAGCAGCGTAAGCCCGGGACAGGCTAACTATGGCTACACCTTC. Translated: CASSVSPGQANYGYTF. The chain joins TRBV9 to TRBJ1-2, with TRBD1 matching over 8 bases. The germline V gene encodes CDR1 SGDLS and CDR2 YYNGEE. V gave up 1 base and J gave up 0 bases; unmatched junction bases: 5. This CDR3 region has 16 residues.

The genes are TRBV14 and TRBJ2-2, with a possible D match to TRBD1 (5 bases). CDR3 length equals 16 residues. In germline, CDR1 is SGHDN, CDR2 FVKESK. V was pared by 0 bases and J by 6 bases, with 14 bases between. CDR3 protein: CASSQDPTAFPGELFF. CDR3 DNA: TGTGCCAGCAGCCAAGACCCGACAGCCTTCCCCGGGGAGCTGTTTTTT.

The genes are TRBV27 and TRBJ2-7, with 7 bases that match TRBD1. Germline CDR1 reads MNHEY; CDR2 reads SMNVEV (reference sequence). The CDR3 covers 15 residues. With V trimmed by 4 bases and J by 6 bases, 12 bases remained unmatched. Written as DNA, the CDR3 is TGTGCCAGCAGTTCGACAGGGTCCCACGGGGCCGAGCAGTACTTC. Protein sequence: CASSSTGSHGAEQYF.

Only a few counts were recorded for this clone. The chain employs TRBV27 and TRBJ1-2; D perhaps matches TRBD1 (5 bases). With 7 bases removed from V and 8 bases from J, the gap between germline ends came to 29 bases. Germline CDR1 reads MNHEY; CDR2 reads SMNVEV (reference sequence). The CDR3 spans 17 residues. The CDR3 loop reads CASTPQGIGRVSVGYTF. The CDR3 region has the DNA TGTGCCAGCACACCTCAGGGCATAGGCAGGGTATCAGTCGGCTACACCTTC.

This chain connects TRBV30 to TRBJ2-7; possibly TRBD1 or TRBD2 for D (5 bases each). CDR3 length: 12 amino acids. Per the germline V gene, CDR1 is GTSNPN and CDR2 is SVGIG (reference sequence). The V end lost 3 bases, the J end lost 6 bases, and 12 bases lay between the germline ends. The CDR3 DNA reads TGTGCCTGGAGCCCCGGGACCTCCGAGCAGTACTTC. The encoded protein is CAWSPGTSEQYF.

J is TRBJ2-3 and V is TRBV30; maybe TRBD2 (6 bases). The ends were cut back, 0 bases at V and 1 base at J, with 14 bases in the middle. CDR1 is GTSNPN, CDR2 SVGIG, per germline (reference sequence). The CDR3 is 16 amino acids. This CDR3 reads CAWSVGDFSGTDTQYF. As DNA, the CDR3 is TGTGCCTGGAGTGTAGGGGACTTCTCCGGCACAGATACGCAGTATTTT.